This TCR beta chain derives from a study of early T cells in non-severe SARS-CoV-2 infection (dated by TCRdb to the early 2020s). Background on the whole study: Bulk RNA from unsorted whole blood was used for TCR sequencing, so alpha and beta chains could not be paired. Findings and caveats that apply to the study as a whole: VDJdb matching was skewed toward anti-spike CD8 responses and likely underestimated virus-specific expansions by missing private and CD4 specificities.

Library prep was done by 5' RACE. The sequencer was a NextSeq 500. To correct for sequencing error and PCR bias, the TCR library protocol tagged individual cDNA molecules with unique molecular identifiers. Sequencing covered both TCR alpha and beta chains, and within each sample the abundances of alpha and beta sequences were tightly co-correlated. In the authors' own workflow: V gene, J gene and CDR3 annotation of TCR sequences was performed with Decombinator V4. Expanded TCRs were defined as changing significantly between any two time points under a Poisson model with p below 0.0001. TCR abundances were normalised to the total number of TCRs sequenced per sample and expressed as counts per million. MAIT TCRs were defined by TRAV1-2 paired with TRAJ12, TRAJ20 or TRAJ33, and iNKT TCRs by TRAV10 paired with TRAJ18. VDJdb, accessed 1 November 2021, was searched for CMV, EBV and SARS-CoV-2 annotated TCRs, excluding TCRs annotated for multiple antigens. TCRdb passed the public sequencing reads through fastp at Q25 and MiXCR, retaining productive beta sequences. Identical CDR3 proteins give one entry, which carries the most common genes and DNA. TCRdb, not the authors, supplied the V and J calls. A total of 95,000 to 110,000 distinct CDR3 sequences appear in this sample, around 10% of them only once. The top ten constitute 7.6% of the sample.

The CDR3 covers 13 residues, taking in both the cysteine and the phenylalanine. The DNA shown is the 39-base CDR3, in frame from base 1. The junction shows trimming of 3 bases on V and 2 bases on J, plus 6 bases between the germline ends. Set within a cohort of healthcare workers in London, UK, this nested case-control study involved weekly PCR testing of nasopharyngeal swabs along with blood sampling. Between 23 and 31 March 2020, the week of the UK lockdown, healthcare workers were enrolled and then followed up weekly for as long as 16 weeks. This clonotype was counted many times. This receptor's antigen is unknown. The input lacks base qualities; no much larger clone sits a single base away.

Specimen: whole blood. The receptor's source is an adult who was a healthcare worker with PCR-confirmed SARS-CoV-2 infection or an uninfected control (not recorded which). The sequence links TRBV12-3 or TRBV12-4 to TRBJ2-3; the D gene remains uncertain. The nucleotide sequence reads TGTGCCAGCAGTTTCATAGACACAGATACGCAGTATTTT. Translated, this gives CASSFIDTDTQYF.